This T cell receptor beta chain was sequenced in a study of early T cells in non-severe SARS-CoV-2 infection. Study-wide background: With bulk RNA from unsorted whole blood as input, sequencing yielded unpaired chains.

V lost 5 bases and J 4 bases, leaving 21 bases between the germline ends. Germline assignment: CDR1 SGDLS and CDR2 YYNGEE. This CDR3 is built from 16 residues. Concerning this clonotype: What it binds is not known.

Study-wide results and caveats: There was a bias toward anti-spike CD8 responses in VDJdb matching, which missed private and CD4 specificities.

TCRdb analysed the 5' RACE reads with MiXCR anew, one entry per CDR3 protein. The sample has some 41,000 distinct CDR3 sequences, about a quarter seen once; the top ten hold roughly 4.2%. This rearrangement joins TRBV9 to TRBJ1-2; D gene uncertain. Sequencing used whole blood, obtained at baseline. This TCR came from an adult who was a healthcare worker with PCR-confirmed SARS-CoV-2 infection or an uninfected control (not recorded which). The CDR3 is CASSYKAGPQSYGYTF. The DNA for the CDR3 is TGTGCCAGCAGTTATAAGGCAGGCCCACAATCCTATGGCTACACCTTC.